Described below is a single T cell receptor beta chain sequence and its context. This table comes from immunoSEQ multiplex PCR, and its TCRdb copy is limited to in-frame clones, with some not included. This sample carries around 320,000 clones, more than 85% of them seen once, and the ten largest clones take roughly 3.9%. This entry belongs to a study of blood T cell repertoires in COVID-19. V shed 4 bases and J 2 bases; nucleotides not matched to a gene: 13. Per the germline V gene, CDR1 is LNHDA and CDR2 is SQIVND (reference sequence). This CDR3 has 18 residues. This clonotype originated in a woman in her 30s who had been exposed to COVID-19. The sequencing input was PBMCs or T cells enriched from blood (not recorded which). V and J are TRBV19 and TRBJ1-4; 7 nucleotides match TRBD1. The CDR3 loop is CASSTARADRATNEKLFF. In nucleotides, the CDR3 is TGTGCCAGTAGTACAGCCCGGGCCGACAGGGCGACTAATGAAAAACTGTTTTTT.